Included here is one T cell receptor beta chain sequence, with context. The antigen remains undetermined. The sample originates from a study of identical twins. This CDR3 spans 17 amino acids. Germline V gene sequence: CDR1 MGHRA, CDR2 YSYEKL. Trimming pared 0 bases from V and 5 bases from J, leaving 17 bases between. Whole-study results and caveats: Models underestimated out-of-frame TCR alpha sharing in monozygotic twins.

Each CDR3 protein is one row after TCRdb ran MiXCR on the 5' RACE reads. The table has 400,000 to 600,000 distinct CDR3 sequences, approximately 20% seen once. The sample was also reused in another study, on yellow fever vaccine responses in identical twins.

The receptor was derived from a woman under 30 in good health. Sequencing was done on a sample of CD4+ T cells sorted from blood. The gene calls are TRBV4-1 and TRBJ2-1; D possibly corresponds to TRBD2 (6 bases). CDR3 bases: TGCGCCAGCAGCCAAGATGCGGAGGGACTGAGTCACAATGAGCAGTTCTTC. Protein product: CASSQDAEGLSHNEQFF.